The rows below give T cell receptor beta chains drawn from one sample of a study of post-analysis software for immune sequencing data. Using its own MiXCR run on the PCR reads, TCRdb lists one record per CDR3 protein. The table records some 690,000 distinct CDR3 sequences, 25% to 30% of them present only once. The material sequenced was blood. The receptors here all came from a girl aged 5-17 years with multiple sclerosis. Both conserved end residues are part of each CDR3. D genes are given only for firm matches. Clone size is not always given. Where it is, it says once, few, many or a class for expanded clones.

D gene | CDR3 length | clone size | J gene | V gene | CDR3 DNA | CDR3 protein
NA | 14 | once | TRBJ2-2 | TRBV10-1 | TGCGCCAGCAGTGGTTCGCCTAACACCGGGGAGCTGTTTTTT | CASSGSPNTGELFF
NA | 16 | once | TRBJ2-4 | TRBV20-1 | TGCAGTGCTCCTACCCGCCAGGGTCACGGACGCCCGGAACCGTACTTC | CSAPTRQGHGRPEPYF
NA | 13 | many | TRBJ2-7 | TRBV12-3/TRBV12-4 | TGTGCCAGCAGCCGTCGGGGAGAGGGCGAGCAGTACTTC | CASSRRGEGEQYF
TRBD1 | 13 | NA | TRBJ1-1 | TRBV20-1 | TGCAGTGCTTACACCAGGGGGAGCACTGAAGCTTTCTTT | CSAYTRGSTEAFF
TRBD2 | 15 | NA | TRBJ2-1 | TRBV6-1 | TGTGCCAGCATTGGAGCGGGGGGGGCATACAATGAGCAGTTCTTC | CASIGAGGAYNEQFF
NA | 15 | few | TRBJ2-7 | TRBV5-5 | TGTGCCAGCAGCCGTCGGGGACGGCCCCAGGAGGAGCAGTACTTC | CASSRRGRPQEEQYF
TRBD1 | 12 | NA | TRBJ2-7 | TRBV7-9 | TGTGCCAGCAGCTCAACAGGGGTCAAGCAGTACTTC | CASSSTGVKQYF
NA | 16 | many | TRBJ1-2 | TRBV25-1 | TGTGCCAGCAGTGAATCCCCCCGGGACACTGGCTATGGCTACACCTTC | CASSESPRDTGYGYTF
NA | 14 | few | TRBJ2-5 | TRBV14 | TGTGCCAGCAGCCGACGGATACTCCAAGAGACCCAGTACTTC | CASSRRILQETQYF
NA | 12 | many | TRBJ1-2 | TRBV4-1 | TGCGCCAGCAGCCAAGTTGGGTATGGCTACACCTTC | CASSQVGYGYTF
NA | 14 | few | TRBJ1-5 | TRBV5-1 | TGCGCCAGCAGCTTAGCGCAGTTTGATCAGCCCCAGCATTTT | CASSLAQFDQPQHF
NA | 15 | NA | TRBJ2-2 | TRBV4-2 | TGTGCCAGCAGCCCACGGGGCAGGGATACCGGGGAGCTGTTTTTT | CASSPRGRDTGELFF
NA | 15 | NA | TRBJ1-2 | TRBV5-1 | TGCGCCAGCAGCTTGGCGGACCAGGGTATGGGTGGCTACACCTTC | CASSLADQGMGGYTF
TRBD1 | 12 | few | TRBJ1-2 | TRBV29-1 | TGCAGCGGGACAGGGAATAACTATGGCTACACCTTC | CSGTGNNYGYTF
NA | 13 | many | TRBJ2-7 | TRBV10-2 | TGCGCCAGCAGTGAGGTCGGATCCTACGAGCAGTACTTC | CASSEVGSYEQYF
NA | 13 | NA | TRBJ1-5 | TRBV20-1 | TGCAATGCTAGACCAGGGGCAGGTCAGCCCCAGCATTTT | CNARPGAGQPQHF
NA | 13 | NA | TRBJ2-3 | TRBV2 | TGTGCCATCCTGGTCGGGGACACAGATACGCAGTATTTT | CAILVGDTDTQYF
TRBD2 | 17 | NA | TRBJ2-3 | TRBV27 | TGTGCCAGCAGTTTAGGACTAGCGGGAGTAAGCACAGATACGCAGTATTTT | CASSLGLAGVSTDTQYF
TRBD2 | 20 | few | TRBJ2-7 | TRBV7-2 | TGTGCCAGCAGCCCGATGTGGGGTGGGGGTACTAGCGCCCCCTCCTACGAGCAGTACTTC | CASSPMWGGGTSAPSYEQYF
TRBD1 | 17 | NA | TRBJ1-5 | TRBV20-1 | TGCAGTGCTAGAGGACAGGGAGGGCAATCCGGCAATCAGCCCCAGCATTTT | CSARGQGGQSGNQPQHF
NA | 15 | few | TRBJ1-1 | TRBV6-5 | TGTGCCAGCAGTAGCACCCAGGGTTTTGGCACTGAAGCTTTCTTT | CASSSTQGFGTEAFF
NA | 12 | few | TRBJ2-3 | TRBV5-1 | TGCGCCAGCATGGAAGCCACAGATACGCAGTATTTT | CASMEATDTQYF
TRBD2 | 17 | NA | TRBJ2-7 | TRBV20-1 | TGCAGTGCTAGAGCTCCGACTAGCGGGAGGGACTCCTACGAGCAGTACTTC | CSARAPTSGRDSYEQYF
NA | 18 | few | TRBJ2-5 | TRBV6-5 | TGTGCCAGCAGTTACTCGATCCCTCAAGGCGGCCGCGCGGGGACCCAGTACTTC | CASSYSIPQGGRAGTQYF
NA | 16 | few | TRBJ2-6 | TRBV12-3/TRBV12-4 | TGTGCCAGCAGACGACAGCCTTGGGCCGGGGCCAACGTCCTGACTTTC | CASRRQPWAGANVLTF
NA | 14 | NA | TRBJ2-1 | TRBV10-3 | TGTGCCATCAGTGAGTACAGGGAACAAAATGAGCAGTTCTTC | CAISEYREQNEQFF
NA | 12 | few | TRBJ1-2 | TRBV5-1 | TGTGCCAGCAGTCCCGGGACACATGGCTACACCTTC | CASSPGTHGYTF
NA | 14 | NA | TRBJ2-3 | TRBV25-1 | TGTGCCAGCAGTGATTGGGGTAACACAGATACGCAGTATTTT | CASSDWGNTDTQYF
TRBD2 | 16 | few | TRBJ2-1 | TRBV27 | TGTGCCAGCAGTTCCAGACTAGCGGGGGGGGCGAATGAGCAGTTCTTC | CASSSRLAGGANEQFF
NA | 18 | NA | TRBJ1-1 | TRBV10-3 | TGTGCCATCAGTGATCGGATCCTCCGGGGCCTGAATGGCACTGAAGCTTTCTTT | CAISDRILRGLNGTEAFF
TRBD2 | 16 | NA | TRBJ2-1 | TRBV20-1 | TGCAGTGCTAGAGTTGAAAAAGCGGGAGGTTACAATGAGCAGTTCTTC | CSARVEKAGGYNEQFF
NA | 12 | few | TRBJ2-1 | TRBV20-1 | TGCAGTGCTCCGACTAGTGGCTATGAGCAGTTCTTC | CSAPTSGYEQFF
NA | 19 | NA | TRBJ2-2 | TRBV6-2/TRBV6-3 | TGTGCCAGCAGTTTCGCCCCTCTGGGGGACCTTAAGAACACCAGGGAGCTGTTTTTT | CASSFAPLGDLKNTRELFF
NA | 15 | NA | TRBJ2-7 | TRBV5-5 | TGTGCCAGCAGCTCAGAAGACAGTAGCTCCTACGAGCAGTACTTC | CASSSEDSSSYEQYF
NA | 11 | few | TRBJ2-1 | TRBV29-1 | TGCAGCGTTGAACGGGGGTATGAGCAGTTCTTC | CSVERGYEQFF
NA | 15 | NA | TRBJ1-6 | TRBV9 | TGTGCCAGCAGCGTTACCGGGACGGAGAATTCACCCCTCCACTTT | CASSVTGTENSPLHF
NA | 14 | NA | TRBJ1-1 | TRBV12-3/TRBV12-4 | TGTGCCAGCAGTTTGGGCAGGGGATACACTGAAGCTTTCTTT | CASSLGRGYTEAFF
TRBD2 | 18 | few | TRBJ2-3 | TRBV12-3/TRBV12-4 | TGTGCCAGCAGTTCAAAGGGACTAGCGGGGGGGAACACAGATACGCAGTATTTT | CASSSKGLAGGNTDTQYF
NA | 12 | few | TRBJ2-1 | TRBV10-3 | TGTGCCATCAGTGATTTCAGCAGTGAGCAGTTCTTC | CAISDFSSEQFF
TRBD1 | 15 | NA | TRBJ1-5 | TRBV20-1 | TGCAGTGCTAGAGCCGCGGGACAGTTCAATCAGCCCCAGCATTTT | CSARAAGQFNQPQHF
NA | 14 | NA | TRBJ2-7 | TRBV28 | TGTGCCAGCAGTAAGGCGGGACAGAGGTACGAGCAGTACTTC | CASSKAGQRYEQYF
NA | 14 | many | TRBJ2-5 | TRBV7-9 | TGTGCCAGCCTAGAGACCGGACGACAGGAGACCCAGTACTTC | CASLETGRQETQYF